The T cell receptor beta chain under discussion was sequenced for a study of OX40 agonist ivuxolimab in advanced cancers. Whole-study context: The patients got ivuxolimab, which is an agonistic anti-OX40 (CD134) antibody. Dose-escalation patients' cancers were hepatocellular carcinoma, melanoma, renal cell or head and neck cancer. General study findings and limits: CD8+ T cells were the subset that, on average, had more expanded clones than CD4+.

Data came from immunoSEQ multiplex PCR; TCRdb stores just in-frame clones and leaves some out. The top ten clones hold around 1.6% of a sample with roughly 100,000 clones, 70% to 85% of them seen once. Germline V gives CDR1 SGHNT, CDR2 YYREEE (reference sequence). The junction had 7 bases not matched to a gene; V was cut back by 7 bases and J by 0 bases. The CDR3 is 14 residues long. This clone showed up just once. The antigen is unknown. The specimen comprised CD4+ or CD8+ T cells sorted from blood, sampled in a trial of the OX40 agonist ivuxolimab. The TCR was taken from an adult with an advanced solid tumor such as melanoma, head and neck, liver or kidney cancer. This chain joins TRBV5-4 and TRBJ2-7; 7 bases match TRBD1. The CDR3 loop is CASGTGALSYEQYF. The DNA of the CDR3 is TGTGCCAGCGGTACAGGGGCCCTCTCCTACGAGCAGTACTTC. The full variable domain, its missing parts supplied by reference TRBV5-4 and TRBJ2-7, is ETGVTQSPTHLIKTRGQQVTLRCSSQSGHNTVSWYQQALGQGPQFIFQYYREEENGRGNFPPRFSGLQFPNYSSELNVNALELDDSALYLCASGTGALSYEQYFGPGTRLTVT.